These 3 T cell receptor beta chains were all obtained from the same sample, sequenced in a study of blood T cell repertoires in COVID-19. The assay was immunoSEQ multiplex PCR, and TCRdb's table has in-frame clones only and misses some. Of around 150,000 clones listed, 76% are singletons. Input material: peripheral blood. These receptors were collected from a woman aged 80 or over with acute or convalescent COVID-19.

This clone appeared a few times. The chain carries TRBV3-1 (or the pseudogene TRBV3-2) and TRBJ1-6; 9 bases are shared with TRBD1. Germline trimming cut 5 bases from V and 9 bases from J; bases unmatched to any gene: 8. The CDR3 extends over 15 amino acids. The germline gives CDR1 LGHDT, CDR2 YNNKEL (reference sequence). CDR3 in amino acids: CASSDRDRVSSPLHF. The CDR3 DNA sequence: TGTGCCAGCAGCGACCGGGACAGGGTTTCTTCACCCCTCCACTTT.

The chain links TRBV5-6 to TRBJ1-4; TRBD1 matches 10 bases. Germline V gene lookup returns CDR1 SGHDT and CDR2 YYEEEE. With 4 bases clipped from V and 12 bases from J, the junction kept 9 bases outside the gene matches. This CDR3 is built from 14 residues. CDR3 sequence: CASSVDRGDRELFF. DNA of the CDR3: TGTGCCAGCAGCGTGGACAGGGGGGATCGGGAACTGTTTTTT.

The chain carries TRBV7-2 and TRBJ1-2, with TRBD1 matching 8 bases. The CDR3 length is 15 residues. Germline CDR1 reads SGHTA; CDR2 reads FQGNSA. V was pared by 4 bases and J by 4 bases, with 8 bases of the junction left unmatched. CDR3 nucleotide sequence: TGTGCCAGCAGCTCCGCGGGACAGGTTAGCTATGGCTACACCTTC. Amino acids: CASSSAGQVSYGYTF.